Listed here are 32 T cell receptor beta chains from one sample, sequenced in a study of blood T cell repertoires in COVID-19. Repertoires were generated with immunoSEQ multiplex PCR, while TCRdb's copy carries only in-frame clones and drops some. This sample carries about 83,000 clones, roughly 86% of them seen once, and the ten largest clones take around 7.8%. The sequencing input was peripheral blood. Receptor source: a man between 50 and 59 years old with active COVID-19.

The rearrangement joins TRBV5-4 to TRBJ2-5, with D maybe TRBD1 (6 bases). Germline loops: CDR1 SGHNT, CDR2 YYREEE (reference sequence). This CDR3 has 14 amino acids. V was trimmed by 4 bases and J by 5 bases, leaving 15 bases between them. The CDR3 nucleotides are TGTGCCAGCAGCGGAAAGGGGGTCCAGGAGACCCAGTACTTC. Translated, it gives CASSGKGVQETQYF.

The gene calls are TRBV6-5 and TRBJ1-6; unclear D gene. This CDR3 contains 15 residues. The germline gives CDR1 MNHEY, CDR2 SVGAGI. V was cut by 6 bases and J by 0 bases, with 9 bases left in between. Here the CDR3 DNA reads TGTGCCAGCAGACCTAGGAGCTCCTATAATTCACCCCTCCACTTT. It yields the protein CASRPRSSYNSPLHF.

This clone came up a few times. This rearrangement joins TRBV29-1 to TRBJ1-3; TRBD1 agrees at 9 bases. CDR1 and CDR2 from the germline V gene are SQVTM and ANQGSEA. The CDR3 runs to 13 residues. V gave up 7 bases and J gave up 2 bases; unmatched junction bases: 3. CDR3 nucleotides: TGCAGCGCCCGACAGGGGGCTGGAAACACCATATATTTT. It yields the protein CSARQGAGNTIYF.

In its sample, this clone was seen once. This chain connects TRBV3-1 (or the pseudogene TRBV3-2) to TRBJ2-1, with TRBD2 identical over 10 bases. Germline lookup yields CDR1 LGHDT and CDR2 YNNKEL (reference sequence). The CDR3 is made up of 15 amino acids. V lost 1 base, J lost 10 bases, and 7 bases stayed unmatched. The CDR3 reads CASSQAPRAGGEQFF. The CDR3 DNA reads as TGTGCCAGCAGCCAAGCCCCAAGAGCGGGGGGGGAGCAGTTCTTC.

The rearrangement joins TRBV7-2 to TRBJ2-7, with a weak D call TRBD2 (6 bases). The CDR3 has 15 amino acids. V lost 5 bases and J lost 1, with 15 bases in between. CDR1 is SGHTA and CDR2 is FQGNSA in the germline V gene. The DNA of the CDR3 is TGTGCCAGCAGCGCCGGCGGGACCGCTTCCTACGAGCAGTACTTC. Translation: CASSAGGTASYEQYF. The full variable domain, with the rest looked up from reference TRBV7-2 and TRBJ2-7, is GAGVSQSPSNKVTEKGKDVELRCDPISGHTALYWYRQSLGQGLEFLIYFQGNSAPDKSGLPSDRFSAERTGGSVSTLTIQRTQQEDSAVYLCASSAGGTASYEQYFGPGTRLTVT.

V and J are TRBV2 and TRBJ2-7, with TRBD2 matching over 8 bases. The CDR3 is 15 residues long. In germline, CDR1 is SNHLY, CDR2 FYNNEI. The trim removed 5 bases at V and 0 bases at J, leaving 6 bases unmatched. The CDR3 sequence is CASSSERGSSYEQYF. The CDR3 DNA reads TGTGCCAGCAGTTCCGAGCGGGGGAGCTCCTACGAGCAGTACTTC.

The chain recombines TRBV27 with TRBJ1-5, with no clear D. Deletions cut 3 bases from V and 6 bases from J, with 9 bases between. CDR1 MNHEY and CDR2 SMNVEV come from the germline V gene (reference sequence). The CDR3 spans 13 residues. The CDR3 loop reads CASSLRRGQPQHF. The CDR3 DNA reads TGTGCCAGCAGTTTGCGTCGGGGTCAGCCCCAGCATTTT.

This clone is a singleton in its sample. CDR3 nucleotides: TGTGCCAGCAGCTTAGAAGGAGTAGCATCCGGGGAGCTGTTTTTT. Translated, it gives CASSLEGVASGELFF. V is TRBV7-2 and J is TRBJ2-2, with D unclear. Trimming stripped 1 base from V and 6 bases from J, with 12 bases between. Germline lookup yields CDR1 SGHTA and CDR2 FQGNSA. This CDR3 region has 15 residues.

This chain uses TRBV9 with TRBJ1-1, with D perhaps TRBD1 (5 bases). Germline V gene lookup returns CDR1 SGDLS and CDR2 YYNGEE. V was clipped by 0 bases and J by 1 base, with 7 bases between them. The CDR3 covers 14 residues. The CDR3 spells CASSVATANTEAFF. The CDR3 DNA follows: TGTGCCAGCAGCGTAGCGACAGCGAACACTGAAGCTTTCTTT.

The chain is built from TRBV4-1 and TRBJ1-2; TRBD1 matches at 7 bases. Trimming at V came to 1 base and at J to 4 bases, leaving 6 bases not matched to a gene. The CDR3 runs to 15 residues. Germline-derived CDR1 and CDR2 are MGHRA and YSYEKL. CDR3 loop: CASSQGDTGVYGYTF. DNA for the CDR3: TGCGCCAGCAGCCAAGGCGACACAGGGGTCTATGGCTACACCTTC.

The chain uses TRBV24-1 and TRBJ2-2; tentative D call: TRBD1 (5 bases). Trimming removed 1 base from V and 5 bases from J, with 10 bases in between. The CDR3 extends over 15 amino acids. In germline, CDR1 is KGHDR, CDR2 SFDVKD. The CDR3 sequence: CATSDFGAGTGELFF. CDR3 DNA sequence: TGTGCCACCAGTGATTTTGGGGCAGGGACCGGGGAGCTGTTTTTT.

This chain connects TRBV27 to TRBJ2-3, with a weak D call TRBD1 (6 bases). Germline CDR1 and CDR2: MNHEY and SMNVEV (reference sequence). The CDR3 consists of 14 residues. V was trimmed by 4 bases and J by 3 bases, leaving 11 bases between them. DNA for the CDR3: TGTGCCAGCAGTTCACAGGGACATACAGATACGCAGTATTTT. It codes for CASSSQGHTDTQYF.

The table lists this clone with a count of one. The V and J genes are TRBV6-6 and TRBJ1-1; D is unclear. The ends were cut back, 6 bases at V and 1 base at J, with 15 bases in the middle. The CDR3 length is 15 residues. Looked up from germline, CDR1 is MNHNY and CDR2 is SVGAGI (reference sequence). The CDR3 loop is CASSPGDGWNTEAFF. The DNA of the CDR3 is TGTGCCAGCAGCCCTGGAGACGGTTGGAACACTGAAGCTTTCTTT.

Only a few counts were recorded for this clone. V is TRBV7-2 and J is TRBJ2-1; possibly TRBD2 for D (5 bases). Trimming cost V 5 bases and J 1 base, with 12 bases left between them. Germline V gene sequence: CDR1 SGHTA, CDR2 FQGNSA. The CDR3 sequence is 15 residues long. The CDR3 DNA follows: TGTGCCAGCAGCGGGAGTCTCGCGTCCTACAATGAGCAGTTCTTC. Amino acids: CASSGSLASYNEQFF.

The rearrangement links TRBV4-3 to TRBJ2-3; 12 nucleotides match TRBD2. Trimming took 4 bases from V and 6 from J; bases not matched to a gene: 2. The CDR3 is 14 residues long. Germline-derived CDR1 and CDR2 are LGHNA and YSLEER. DNA for the CDR3: TGCGCCAGCAGCCTGACTAGCGGGGGCGATACGCAGTATTTT. Protein sequence: CASSLTSGGDTQYF.

The rearrangement uses TRBV7-9 and TRBJ2-2, with D possibly being TRBD2 (6 bases). The CDR3 is 13 residues long. CDR1 and CDR2 (germline): SEHNR, FQNEAQ (reference sequence). V lost 5 bases, J lost 7 bases, and 11 bases lay in between. CDR3: CASSRGKSGELFF. In DNA form, the CDR3 reads TGTGCCAGCAGCCGGGGGAAAAGCGGGGAGCTGTTTTTT.

The chain has TRBV3-1 (or the pseudogene TRBV3-2) and TRBJ1-5, with D unclear. This CDR3 is 13 amino acids long. Germline-derived CDR1 and CDR2 are LGHDT and YNNKEL (reference sequence). Trimming stripped 4 bases from V and 4 bases from J, with 8 bases between. Written as DNA, the CDR3 is TGTGCCAGCAGCCGGGCAGAGAATCAGCCCCAGCATTTT. This codes for CASSRAENQPQHF.

This clone was recorded a few times. V is TRBV4-1 and J is TRBJ1-2; D possibly corresponds to TRBD1 (5 bases). The CDR3 totals 15 residues. Germline loops: CDR1 MGHRA, CDR2 YSYEKL. V was clipped by 0 bases and J by 4 bases, with 12 bases between them. In DNA form, the CDR3 reads TGCGCCAGCAGCCAAGATGTCAGGGTACCCTATGGCTACACCTTC. Amino acid sequence: CASSQDVRVPYGYTF.

The chain couples TRBV19 to TRBJ2-7; 9 bases line up with TRBD1. The CDR3 contains 14 residues. From germline, CDR1 is LNHDA and CDR2 SQIVND (reference sequence). V was pared by 5 bases and J by 3 bases, with 5 bases of the junction left unmatched. The CDR3 nucleotides are TGTGCCAGTAGTCCACAGGGGGCCGTCTACGAGCAGTACTTC. Protein product: CASSPQGAVYEQYF.

The chain uses TRBV4-1 and TRBJ2-2; D is perhaps TRBD2 (6 bases). Trimming took 0 bases from V and 4 from J, leaving 9 bases between them. The CDR3 contains 15 residues. The germline CDR1 and CDR2 sequences are MGHRA and YSYEKL. DNA of the CDR3: TGCGCCAGCAGCCAAGATTCGGGGGTCACCGGGGAGCTGTTTTTT. Its translation: CASSQDSGVTGELFF.

V and J are TRBV11-2 and TRBJ1-1; 8 bases are a match to TRBD1. From germline, CDR1 is SGHAT and CDR2 FQNNGV. The CDR3 is 15 residues long. The J segment lost 6 bases and the V segment lost 2 bases, leaving 8 bases of the junction unmatched. This CDR3 is CASSLFPGQGAEAFF. The CDR3 DNA follows: TGTGCCAGCAGCTTATTTCCTGGACAGGGAGCTGAAGCTTTCTTT.

The CDR3 reads CASSQAPRNSPLHF. CDR3 bases: TGCGCCAGCAGCCAAGCCCCGAGAAATTCACCCCTCCACTTT. This chain uses TRBV4-3 with TRBJ1-6; D is undetermined. This CDR3 has 14 amino acids. Germline lookup yields CDR1 LGHNA and CDR2 YSLEER. Trimming cost V 1 base and J 7 bases, with 8 bases left between them.

The chain has TRBV27 and TRBJ1-2, with TRBD1 as a possible D gene (6 bases). This CDR3 is 14 amino acids long. Looked up from germline, CDR1 is MNHEY and CDR2 is SMNVEV (reference sequence). The ends were cut back, 4 bases at V and 4 bases at J, with 13 bases in the middle. CDR3 sequence: CASSYREGGYGYTF. CDR3 DNA: TGTGCCAGCAGTTACAGGGAAGGAGGCTATGGCTACACCTTC.

V gene TRBV7-6 combines with J gene TRBJ1-5, with 9 positions matching TRBD1. Germline CDR1 is SGHVS and CDR2 is FNYEAQ. This CDR3 contains 15 residues. The V gene end was trimmed by 1 base and the J gene end by 4 bases; junction bases not matched to a gene: 2. CDR3 protein: CASSLDGTGNQPQHF. Written as DNA, the CDR3 is TGTGCCAGCAGCTTAGACGGGACAGGGAATCAGCCCCAGCATTTT.

This rearrangement joins TRBV21-1 to TRBJ2-7; whether TRBD2, the table's D call, matches the DNA was not checked. TRBV21-1 is a pseudogene segment. The CDR3 is 15 amino acids. DNA of the CDR3: TGTGCCAGCAGCAAAGCAAAGCCGGTTAGATACGAGCAGTACTTC. It yields the protein CASSKAKPVRYEQYF.

CDR3 DNA sequence: TGTGCCAGCAGTGACGGTAGAGGGGGATTGCAGTATTTT. Residues: CASSDGRGGLQYF. The chain is built from TRBV2 and TRBJ2-3; TRBD1 might be the D (6 bases). Trimming removed 3 bases at V and 11 bases at J, with 15 bases between. The CDR3 runs 13 residues. CDR1 and CDR2 from the germline V gene are SNHLY and FYNNEI.

The chain combines TRBV9 with TRBJ1-4, with 7 nucleotides matching TRBD1. The CDR3 spans 16 residues. V was pared by 4 bases and J by 8 bases, with 14 bases of the junction left unmatched. Germline CDR1 SGDLS, CDR2 YYNGEE. The CDR3 protein is CASSPGGKGATEKLFF. In DNA, the CDR3 is TGTGCCAGCAGCCCCGGAGGGAAGGGGGCCACGGAAAAACTGTTTTTT.

This clone was recorded only once. This chain joins TRBV9 and TRBJ2-6; 10 bases map to TRBD1. The CDR3 totals 18 residues. Germline CDR1 and CDR2: SGDLS and YYNGEE. The ends lost 4 bases at V and 0 bases at J; junction bases unmatched: 7. The chain's CDR3 is CASSQSGTGASGANVLTF. CDR3 bases: TGTGCCAGCAGCCAATCCGGGACAGGGGCCTCTGGGGCCAACGTCCTGACTTTC.

For this clone: One end of the junction fails to match germline, which may point to a read error. The chain recombines TRBV6-9 with TRBJ2-5, with a possible D match to TRBD2 (6 bases). There are 15 residues in the CDR3. Germline V gene data show CDR1 as MNHGY and CDR2 as SVAAGI. The CDR3 coding sequence is TGTGCCAGCAGCTATTGGGCCGGGAGTGGAGAGACCCAGTACTTC. Residues: CASSYWAGSGETQYF.

The J gene is TRBJ1-1, the V gene TRBV5-4; 7 positions agree with TRBD1. The CDR3 totals 15 residues. Germline lookup yields CDR1 SGHNT and CDR2 YYREEE (reference sequence). V dropped 6 bases and J dropped 4; count of bases not matched to a gene: 12. In nucleotides, the CDR3 is TGTGCCAGCATCCTTCAGGGGGGCGCGGCCACTGAAGCTTTCTTT. Translated, it gives CASILQGGAATEAFF.

Remarks on this clone: At one end, the junction sequence differs from germline, possibly due to a read error. This chain links TRBV18 with TRBJ1-1, with 7 bases identical to TRBD1. Germline V gene sequence: CDR1 KGHSH, CDR2 LQKENI. The CDR3 runs 15 residues. CDR3 in DNA: TGTGCCAGCTCGCCACCGGGACAGATGAACACTGAAGCTTTCTTT. Translated, it gives CASSPPGQMNTEAFF.

The chain links TRBV7-2 to TRBJ2-3; 9 positions agree with TRBD2. J gave up 0 bases and V 5 bases, and 6 bases lay outside the gene matches. The CDR3 extends over 16 amino acids. CDR1 and CDR2 from the germline V gene are SGHTA and FQGNSA. CDR3 nucleotide sequence: TGTGCCAGCAGCGGGAGCGGGGGGCCTAGCACAGATACGCAGTATTTT. Translation: CASSGSGGPSTDTQYF.